These 25 T cell receptor beta chains came from one sample sequenced in a study of response to subunit inactivated influenza vaccine. Each CDR3 protein gets one entry after TCRdb re-called the RT-PCR reads with MiXCR. The sample contains hundreds of thousands of distinct CDR3 sequences, about 8% of which appear only once. The material was PBMCs from blood, obtained approximately 25 months after vaccination. The receptors were sampled from a man between 50 and 69 years old who received an inactivated influenza vaccine.

This clonotype occurred a few times. The rearrangement joins TRBV11-3 to TRBJ2-1, with 10 bases fitting TRBD1. Trimming at V came to 3 bases and at J to 3 bases, leaving 5 bases not matched to a gene. Germline CDR1 is SGHNT and CDR2 is YENEEA. The length of the CDR3 is 16 residues. This chain's CDR3 is CASSLGQGTHYNEQFF. For the CDR3, the DNA is TGTGCCAGCAGCTTGGGACAGGGGACCCACTACAATGAGCAGTTCTTC.

A few counts support this clonotype. The chain uses TRBV7-2 and TRBJ2-3; D may be TRBD1 (5 bases). The germline V and J ends were trimmed by 5 bases and 4 bases, with 19 bases remaining between them. The CDR3 totals 16 residues. The germline gives CDR1 SGHTA, CDR2 FQGNSA. The CDR3 DNA follows: TGTGCCAGCAGCCCCCATCGAGTCCAGGGCCCAGATACGCAGTATTTT. This encodes CASSPHRVQGPDTQYF.

This clonotype occurred a few times. V usage is TRBV6-5 and J usage is TRBJ1-1; a possible D gene is TRBD1 (6 bases). The V end lost 2 bases, the J end lost 0 bases, and 13 bases lay between the germline ends. This CDR3 spans 16 amino acids. Germline V gives CDR1 MNHEY, CDR2 SVGAGI. CDR3 nucleotides: TGTGCCAGCAGTTACGTAAAGGGGGGACTGAACACTGAAGCTTTCTTT. It translates to CASSYVKGGLNTEAFF.

This clonotype occurred many times. The V and J genes are TRBV20-1 and TRBJ2-3; the match to TRBD2 covers 9 bases. This CDR3 comprises 15 residues. The V gene end was trimmed by 0 bases and the J gene end by 5 bases; junction bases not matched to a gene: 6. Germline CDR1 and CDR2: DFQATT and SNEGSKA (reference sequence). The CDR3, as DNA: TGCAGTGCTAGAGATTATAGCGGGAGCTTAGATACGCAGTATTTT. Translation gives CSARDYSGSLDTQYF.

J is TRBJ2-5 and V is TRBV4-3; D perhaps matches TRBD1 (6 bases). The CDR3 sequence is 16 residues long. V shed 4 bases and J shed 4 bases, with 19 bases lying between them. The germline gives CDR1 LGHNA, CDR2 YSLEER. The CDR3 sequence is CASSLTQITGLETQYF. DNA of the CDR3: TGCGCCAGCAGCCTAACTCAAATAACAGGGCTAGAGACCCAGTACTTC.

This clonotype came up many times. The chain links TRBV20-1 to TRBJ2-3, with 7 positions matching TRBD1. Germline V lookup: CDR1 DFQATT, CDR2 SNEGSKA (reference sequence). The CDR3 is 15 amino acids. Trimming at V came to 6 bases and at J to 0 bases, leaving 9 bases not matched to a gene. The CDR3 loop reads CSALRGRTSTDTQYF. The DNA for the CDR3 is TGCAGTGCCCTTAGGGGGCGGACCAGCACAGATACGCAGTATTTT.

This clonotype has just a few counts. The genes are TRBV4-1 and TRBJ1-1; D remains ambiguous. Trimming shortened V by 0 bases and J by 0 bases, and 8 bases separated the two germline ends. CDR3 length: 15 amino acids. CDR1 MGHRA and CDR2 YSYEKL come from the germline V gene. CDR3 sequence reads: CASSQEARLNTEAFF. The CDR3 DNA follows: TGCGCCAGCAGCCAAGAGGCTCGGTTGAACACTGAAGCTTTCTTT.

This clonotype was observed a handful of times. V usage is TRBV11-1 and J usage is TRBJ2-5, with D possibly TRBD1 on 5 matching bases. This CDR3 comprises 15 residues. Looked up from germline, CDR1 is SGHAT and CDR2 is FQDESV (reference sequence). Trimming pared 2 bases from V and 1 base from J, leaving 11 bases between. CDR3 loop: CASSLIRGIQETQYF. In DNA form, the CDR3 reads TGTGCCAGCAGCTTAATAAGGGGTATCCAAGAGACCCAGTACTTC. The entire variable domain, with the rest obtained from reference TRBV11-1 and TRBJ2-5, is as follows: EAEVAQSPRYKITEKSQAVAFWCDPISGHATLYWYRQILGQGPELLVQFQDESVVDDSQLPKDRFSAERLKGVDSTLKIQPAELGDSAMYLCASSLIRGIQETQYFGPGTRLLVL.

This clonotype was recorded many times. The chain is built from TRBV12-3 or TRBV12-4 and TRBJ2-7, with D possibly TRBD2 on 6 matching bases. V was trimmed by 1 base and J by 5 bases, leaving 9 bases between them. CDR3 length equals 13 residues. The CDR3: CASSLGWTNEQYF. DNA for the CDR3: TGTGCCAGCAGTTTAGGGTGGACTAACGAGCAGTACTTC.

This clonotype occurred a few times. J is TRBJ2-7 and V is TRBV6-5; no reliable D call. CDR3 length: 11 amino acids. Germline V gene lookup returns CDR1 MNHEY and CDR2 SVGAGI. The V gene lost 3 bases and the J gene lost 6 bases, with 6 bases spanning the gap. This chain's CDR3 is CASSYRREQYF. DNA of the CDR3: TGTGCCAGCAGTTATAGACGCGAGCAGTACTTC.

This clonotype showed up many times. The V and J genes are TRBV27 and TRBJ2-1, with 9 bases that match TRBD2. Germline CDR1 reads MNHEY; CDR2 reads SMNVEV (reference sequence). The CDR3 runs to 15 residues. J was trimmed by 4 bases and V by 4 bases; bases with no gene match: 5. The CDR3 sequence: CASSSASGTYNEQFF. CDR3 DNA: TGTGCCAGCAGTTCGGCTAGCGGGACATACAATGAGCAGTTCTTC.

The chain employs TRBV20-1 and TRBJ2-3; no firm D call. The germline gives CDR1 DFQATT, CDR2 SNEGSKA (reference sequence). The CDR3 runs to 14 residues. Trimming cost V 0 bases and J 0 bases, with 7 bases left between them. In DNA form, the CDR3 reads TGCAGTGCTAGAGATCTATCTAGCACAGATACGCAGTATTTT. It codes for CSARDLSSTDTQYF.

This clonotype has at least ten counts. The chain links TRBV7-9 to TRBJ2-1, with no clear D. V was clipped by 5 bases and J by 7 bases, with 9 bases between them. Germline CDR1 SEHNR, CDR2 FQNEAQ (reference sequence). This CDR3 spans 12 amino acids. The CDR3 sequence is CASSPTLNEQFF. The DNA for the CDR3 is TGTGCCAGCAGCCCCACTTTAAATGAGCAGTTCTTC.

The rearrangement links TRBV7-2 to TRBJ1-3; D is unclear. Germline lookup yields CDR1 SGHTA and CDR2 FQGNSA. The V end lost 1 base, the J end lost 4 bases, and 14 bases lay between the germline ends. The CDR3 loop spans 16 amino acids. CDR3 amino acids: CASSLEALGSGNTIYF. The CDR3 nucleotides read TGTGCCAGCAGCTTAGAGGCACTAGGAAGCGGAAACACCATATATTTT.

The sample holds a few counts of this clonotype. The CDR3 loop is CASSLVNSKLAKNIQYF. In nucleotides, the CDR3 is TGTGCCAGCAGCTTGGTCAACAGCAAGCTAGCCAAAAACATTCAGTACTTC. The chain has TRBV5-7 and TRBJ2-4; D is ambiguous. TRBV5-7 is noted as an ORF with a role that remains uncertain. With 0 bases removed from V and 0 bases from J, the gap between germline ends came to 13 bases. The CDR3 is 17 residues long.

This clonotype was counted at least ten times. The chain couples TRBV28 to TRBJ2-7, with D perhaps TRBD1 (5 bases). Trimming pared 0 bases from V and 3 bases from J, leaving 9 bases between. Germline values: CDR1 MDHEN, CDR2 SYDVKM. CDR3 length: 14 residues. CDR3 loop: CASSLWPGNYEQYF. The CDR3 DNA is TGTGCCAGCAGTTTATGGCCAGGGAACTACGAGCAGTACTTC.

This clonotype was observed at least ten times. The chain employs TRBV10-3 and TRBJ1-4, with 11 bases that match TRBD1. The CDR3 is 13 residues long. CDR1 and CDR2 (germline): ENHRY, SYGVKD. With V trimmed by 7 bases and J by 7 bases, 2 bases remained unmatched. The CDR3 loop is CAIKGQGAEKLFF. CDR3 nucleotides: TGTGCCATCAAAGGACAGGGGGCTGAAAAACTGTTTTTT.

V usage is TRBV6-2 or TRBV6-3 and J usage is TRBJ2-6; a possible D gene is TRBD1 (5 bases). The germline V gene has CDR1 MNHEY and CDR2 SVGEGT. The CDR3 runs 19 residues. V was pared by 8 bases and J by 3 bases, with 26 bases between. CDR3 in DNA: TGTGCCAGCGCACCAACCTTCAGGGCCCTGGGTATTGGGGCCAACGTCCTGACTTTC. The encoded protein is CASAPTFRALGIGANVLTF.

This clonotype was counted ten times or more. This CDR3 fails to terminate in the conserved phenylalanine or tryptophan, so it likely reflects a read error. The V gene is TRBV20-1, the J gene TRBJ2-1; D is unresolved. CDR1 and CDR2 from the germline V gene are DFQATT and SNEGSKA (reference sequence). The CDR3 has 11 amino acids. Deletions cut 5 bases from V and 8 bases from J, with 10 bases between. The CDR3 DNA reads as TGCAGTGCTTTACCGGCCTATGAGCAGTTCTGC. Translation gives CSALPAYEQFC.

The genes are TRBV12-3 or TRBV12-4 and TRBJ2-1, with TRBD2 matching over 12 bases. The J segment lost 7 bases and the V segment lost 6 bases, leaving 7 bases of the junction unmatched. CDR3 length: 15 residues. CDR3 protein: CASSRRLAGVNEQFF. The CDR3 coding sequence is TGTGCCAGCAGCAGGAGACTAGCGGGAGTTAATGAGCAGTTCTTC.

V and J are TRBV10-3 and TRBJ1-6, with D perhaps TRBD1 (5 bases). V lost 5 bases and J 5 bases, leaving 13 bases between the germline ends. Germline assignment: CDR1 ENHRY and CDR2 SYGVKD. The CDR3 spans 15 residues. This CDR3 is CAISPRDGNNSPLHF. The DNA for the CDR3 is TGTGCCATCAGTCCCCGGGACGGTAATAATTCACCCCTCCACTTT.

Worth noting for this clonotype: At one boundary the junction diverges from the germline segment, which might be a read error. V is TRBV4-2 and J is TRBJ2-2, with D perhaps being TRBD1 or TRBD2 (5 bases each). Germline values: CDR1 LGHNA, CDR2 YNFKEQ. The CDR3 contains 16 residues. The CDR3 bases are TGTGCCAGCAGCCATTCTATGGGGCCCGACACCGGGAAGCTGTTTTTT. Translation: CASSHSMGPDTGKLFF.

A few counts support this clonotype. The rearrangement links TRBV5-6 to TRBJ2-5; maybe TRBD2 (6 bases). The germline V gene has CDR1 SGHDT and CDR2 YYEEEE. V was trimmed by 1 base and J by 5 bases, leaving 15 bases between them. The CDR3 loop spans 15 amino acids. CDR3 in DNA: TGTGCCAGCAGCTTGCAGGTCTTCGGAGGGGAGACCCAGTACTTC. Amino acid sequence: CASSLQVFGGETQYF. The variable domain in full, completed from reference TRBV5-6 and TRBJ2-5, reads DAGVTQSPTHLIKTRGQQVTLRCSPKSGHDTVSWYQQALGQGPQFIFQYYEEEERQRGNFPDRFSGHQFPNYSSELNVNALLLGDSALYLCASSLQVFGGETQYFGPGTRLLVL.

The chain links TRBV2 to TRBJ2-2; D perhaps matches TRBD2 (6 bases). Deletions cut 8 bases from V and 5 bases from J, with 15 bases between. This CDR3 is 14 amino acids long. CDR1 is SNHLY, CDR2 FYNNEI, per germline. CDR3 amino acids: CASAGQGITGELFF. In DNA form, the CDR3 reads TGTGCCAGCGCGGGGCAGGGAATTACCGGGGAGCTGTTTTTT.

There are a few counts of this clonotype. The chain links TRBV7-8 to TRBJ2-5; TRBD1 matches 10 bases. Germline-derived CDR1 and CDR2 are SGHVS and FQNEAQ. J lost 4 bases, V lost 4 bases, and 12 bases had no gene match. This CDR3 is built from 17 residues. The CDR3 nucleotides are TGTGCCAGCAGCTCCCCCTTTGCCGGGACAGGGGTAGAGACCCAGTACTTC. This codes for CASSSPFAGTGVETQYF.